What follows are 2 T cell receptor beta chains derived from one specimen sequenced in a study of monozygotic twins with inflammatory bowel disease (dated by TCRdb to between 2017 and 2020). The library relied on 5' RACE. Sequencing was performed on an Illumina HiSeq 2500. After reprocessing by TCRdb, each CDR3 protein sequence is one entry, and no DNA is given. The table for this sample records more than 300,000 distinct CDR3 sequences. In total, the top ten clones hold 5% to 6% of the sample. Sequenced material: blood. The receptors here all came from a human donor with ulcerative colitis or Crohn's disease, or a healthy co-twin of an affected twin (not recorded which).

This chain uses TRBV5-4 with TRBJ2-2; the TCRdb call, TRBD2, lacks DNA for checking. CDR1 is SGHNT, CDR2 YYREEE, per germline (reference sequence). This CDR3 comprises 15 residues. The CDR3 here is CASSSLTSTTGELFF.

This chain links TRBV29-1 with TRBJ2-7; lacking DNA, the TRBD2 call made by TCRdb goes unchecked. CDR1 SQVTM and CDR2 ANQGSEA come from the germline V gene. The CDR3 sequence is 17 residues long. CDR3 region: CSVQGVAGTRGKYEQYF.